These 11 T cell receptor beta chains share one sample of origin, sequenced in a study of shared clonotypes between healthy human individuals. Clones were read by immunoSEQ multiplex PCR, and TCRdb kept only the in-frame ones, dropping some. This table has around 320,000 clones, 87% appearing once. Sequencing was carried out using memory CD8+ T cells sorted from blood. As to subset: CD45RO+ cells pooled with CCR7-negative TemRA cells. The origin of the receptors is a man aged 18 to 30 in good health.

CDR3 amino acids: CASRGGAGSYGYTF. The DNA of the CDR3 is TGTGCCAGCAGAGGGGGGGCAGGATCCTATGGCTACACCTTC. The J gene is TRBJ1-2, the V gene TRBV6-1; the D gene is possibly TRBD1 (6 bases). The CDR3 covers 14 residues. V was cut by 6 bases and J by 4 bases, with 15 bases left in between. Germline CDR1 is MNHNS and CDR2 is SASEGT.

This clone appeared many times. CDR3 coding DNA: TGTGCCAGCAGCGTAGATTCCCAGGGAGGCTACACCTTC. It translates to CASSVDSQGGYTF. The V gene is TRBV9, the J gene TRBJ1-2; tentative D call: TRBD1 (5 bases). V lost 0 bases, J lost 8 bases, and 11 bases lay in between. Germline V gives CDR1 SGDLS, CDR2 YYNGEE. The CDR3 contains 13 residues.

The chain links TRBV9 to TRBJ2-1; D unresolved. Trimming stripped 5 bases from V and 12 bases from J, with 15 bases between. The CDR3 is 12 amino acids. Looked up from germline, CDR1 is SGDLS and CDR2 is YYNGEE. CDR3 sequence reads: CASSADGQWQFF. CDR3 in DNA: TGTGCCAGCAGTGCGGACGGGCAGTGGCAGTTCTTC.

The chain carries TRBV4-1 and TRBJ1-5; TRBD1 is a possible D gene (6 bases). Germline CDR1 MGHRA, CDR2 YSYEKL. V shed 0 bases and J shed 6 bases, with 24 bases lying between them. This CDR3 is 19 amino acids long. The CDR3 region has the DNA TGCGCCAGCAGCCAAGATGAGGGGGAGTTTTCCATCTGGGGTCAGCCCCAGCATTTT. Translation gives CASSQDEGEFSIWGQPQHF.

This chain uses TRBV7-8 with TRBJ1-3; D gene ambiguous. Trimming removed 1 base at V and 0 bases at J, with 4 bases between. The germline V gene has CDR1 SGHVS and CDR2 FQNEAQ. This CDR3 contains 14 residues. The CDR3 is CASSLVTSGNTIYF. DNA of the CDR3: TGTGCCAGCAGCTTAGTCACCTCTGGAAACACCATATATTTT.

This clone was observed a handful of times. The identical CDR3 is also encoded by other nucleotide sequences in the sample. The chain has TRBV4-1 and TRBJ1-2; 9 positions match TRBD1. V was pared by 4 bases and J by 3 bases, with 0 bases of the junction left unmatched. Germline V CDR1 and CDR2: MGHRA, YSYEKL. The CDR3 loop spans 13 amino acids. CDR3 bases: TGCGCCAGCAGCCGGGACAGGGACTATGGCTACACCTTC. Its translation is CASSRDRDYGYTF.

This clone was recorded once. The chain joins TRBV7-9 to TRBJ1-2, with D uncertain. This CDR3 spans 14 amino acids. Germline-derived CDR1 and CDR2 are SEHNR and FQNEAQ (reference sequence). Trimming removed 3 bases from V and 8 bases from J, with 16 bases in between. CDR3 nucleotides: TGTGCCAGCAGCTTCCTCCGGGCCTTCCGGGGCTACACCTTC. Translating gives CASSFLRAFRGYTF.

This sequence joins TRBV30 and TRBJ2-2; D is uncertain. CDR1 GTSNPN and CDR2 SVGIG come from the germline V gene (reference sequence). CDR3 size: 13 residues. The germline V and J ends were trimmed by 2 bases and 1 base, with 5 bases remaining between them. CDR3 coding DNA: TGTGCCTGGAGTCCCAAGAACACCGGGGAGCTGTTTTTT. It yields the protein CAWSPKNTGELFF.

This clone came up a few times. The chain uses TRBV6-5 and TRBJ1-2, with D possibly matching TRBD1 (6 bases). CDR3 length: 13 residues. Per the germline V gene, CDR1 is MNHEY and CDR2 is SVGAGI. Trimming took off 6 bases at V and 3 bases at J, with 11 bases between the two ends. CDR3 sequence: CASRPDSHYGYTF. CDR3 sequence (DNA): TGTGCCAGCAGACCGGACAGTCACTATGGCTACACCTTC.

V is TRBV7-9 and J is TRBJ2-5, with TRBD1 matching over 11 bases. V lost 5 bases and J lost 3; bases outside the gene matches: 11. Germline V gene data show CDR1 as SEHNR and CDR2 as FQNEAQ (reference sequence). The CDR3 consists of 17 residues. CDR3 sequence: CASSVTDRGRLEETQYF. CDR3 nucleotide sequence: TGTGCCAGCAGCGTGACGGACAGGGGGCGGTTAGAAGAGACCCAGTACTTC. The complete variable domain, with remaining parts taken from reference TRBV7-9 and TRBJ2-5, reads DTGVSQNPRHKITKRGQNVTFRCDPISEHNRLYWYRQTLGQGPEFLTYFQNEAQLEKSRLLSDRFSAERPKGSFSTLEIQRTEQGDSAMYLCASSVTDRGRLEETQYFGPGTRLLVL.

The chain uses TRBV2 and TRBJ1-1; no reliable D call. The V end was cut by 3 bases, the J end by 6 bases, with 11 bases between. Germline-derived CDR1 and CDR2 are SNHLY and FYNNEI. The CDR3 loop spans 13 amino acids. CDR3 loop: CASSDAGRPEAFF. The CDR3 DNA is TGTGCCAGCAGTGATGCCGGCCGGCCTGAAGCTTTCTTT.